The 27 T cell receptor beta chains below were found in one sample sequenced in a study of T cells in Graves' hyperthyroidism and ophthalmopathy. RNA transcripts gave rise to amplified TCR beta CDR3 regions. TCR CDR3 underwent first-round RT-PCR with the HTBI primer set. MiXCR, applied by TCRdb to the multiplex PCR reads, yields one record per CDR3 protein. The sample carries 660,000 or so distinct CDR3 sequences, approximately 42% recorded once. Material for sequencing was peripheral blood or thyroid tissue (not recorded which). Source of these receptors: an adult man with Graves' disease, either hyperthyroidism or ophthalmopathy (not recorded which).

This chain uses TRBV6-5 with TRBJ2-7; TRBD2 matches 7 bases. CDR1 and CDR2 (germline): MNHEY, SVGAGI. This CDR3 is 12 amino acids long. The V gene end was trimmed by 6 bases and the J gene end by 6 bases; junction bases not matched to a gene: 5. The CDR3 loop reads CASRGGFGEQYF. For the CDR3, the DNA is TGTGCCAGCAGGGGGGGGTTTGGCGAGCAGTACTTC.

The CDR3 bases are TGTGCCAGCAGTACGCCCGGGACTAGCGGTTACGAGCAGTACTTC. Translation: CASSTPGTSGYEQYF. The genes are TRBV7-9 and TRBJ2-7; 11 bases match TRBD2. The CDR3 is 15 amino acids. Trimming removed 6 bases from V and 4 bases from J; junction bases left unmatched: 8. CDR1 is SEHNR, CDR2 FQNEAQ, per germline (reference sequence).

For this clonotype: A read error may produce the germline difference seen at one junction end. The chain uses TRBV7-9 and TRBJ1-3; a possible D gene is TRBD1 (5 bases). The germline V gene has CDR1 SEHNR and CDR2 FQNEAQ (reference sequence). The length of the CDR3 is 20 residues. This CDR3 is CASSLARRGVSIPGGNTIYF. CDR3 nucleotides: TGTGCCAGCAGTTTAGCGCGAAGGGGAGTTAGTATTCCGGGTGGAAACACCATATATTTT.

CDR3 protein: CASSLDPWGNSPLHF. The CDR3 DNA is TGTGCCAGCAGCTTGGACCCTTGGGGTAATTCACCCCTCCACTTT. V and J are TRBV7-2 and TRBJ1-6; D gene unclear. Trimming shortened V by 3 bases and J by 6 bases, and 12 bases separated the two germline ends. Germline CDR1 and CDR2: SGHTA and FQGNSA. The CDR3 length is 15 residues. Combining the CDR3 with reference TRBV7-2 and TRBJ1-6 gives the whole variable domain GAGVSQSPSNKVTEKGKDVELRCDPISGHTALYWYRQSLGQGLEFLIYFQGNSAPDKSGLPSDRFSAERTGGSVSTLTIQRTQQEDSAVYLCASSLDPWGNSPLHFGNGTRLTVT.

A few counts support this clonotype. The chain is built from TRBV7-2 and TRBJ1-5, with TRBD1 matching 9 bases. CDR3 length: 16 residues. V dropped 2 bases and J dropped 4; count of bases not matched to a gene: 6. Germline V gives CDR1 SGHTA, CDR2 FQGNSA. Written as DNA, the CDR3 is TGTGCCAGCAGCTTATTCGGGACAGGGCAAAATCAGCCCCAGCATTTT. Translated, it gives CASSLFGTGQNQPQHF.

The gene calls are TRBV7-9 and TRBJ2-7, with 13 bases that match TRBD2. CDR3 length: 15 residues. V shed 3 bases, J shed 6 bases, and the junction held 5 bases outside the gene matches. Germline-derived CDR1 and CDR2 are SEHNR and FQNEAQ (reference sequence). CDR3 region: CASSLGLAGSSEQYF. For the CDR3, the DNA is TGTGCCAGCAGCTTGGGACTAGCGGGATCATCCGAGCAGTACTTC.

This clonotype was counted only a few times. The V call is TRBV6-5, the J call TRBJ1-6; TRBD1 might be the D (5 bases). This CDR3 is 15 amino acids long. Germline V CDR1 and CDR2: MNHEY, SVGAGI. V lost 0 bases to trimming and J lost 7 bases, with 10 bases between them. CDR3 amino acids: CASSYSRGLNSPLHF. The CDR3 nucleotides read TGTGCCAGCAGTTACTCGAGGGGCCTCAATTCACCCCTCCACTTT.

A few counts support this clonotype. The V gene is TRBV7-3, the J gene TRBJ1-5; 8 bases are shared with TRBD1. Looked up from germline, CDR1 is SGHTA and CDR2 is FQGTGA. The CDR3 is made up of 15 amino acids. The J segment lost 5 bases and the V segment lost 6 bases, leaving 9 bases of the junction unmatched. The CDR3 nucleotides are TGTGCCAGCAGTCCTACAGGGGGAGGCCATCAGCCCCAGCATTTT. As protein: CASSPTGGGHQPQHF.

This clonotype was observed a few times. V and J are TRBV6-5 and TRBJ2-7; D gene unclear. The V end lost 0 bases, the J end lost 6 bases, and 9 bases lay between the germline ends. The CDR3 spans 13 residues. Germline V CDR1 and CDR2: MNHEY, SVGAGI. The CDR3 nucleotides are TGTGCCAGCAGTTACTCTGGGTTTGGCGAGCAGTACTTC. Protein sequence: CASSYSGFGEQYF.

This clonotype was counted ten times or more. This sequence joins TRBV7-3 and TRBJ1-5; D gene unclear. Germline CDR1 reads SGHTA; CDR2 reads FQGTGA. V lost 3 bases and J lost 4, with 7 bases in between. CDR3 size: 13 residues. CDR3 protein: CASSLTPNQPQHF. The CDR3 DNA is TGTGCCAGCAGCTTGACCCCAAATCAGCCCCAGCATTTT. Together with reference TRBV7-3 and TRBJ1-5, the CDR3 gives the full variable domain: GAGVSQTPSNKVTEKGKYVELRCDPISGHTALYWYRQSLGQGPEFLIYFQGTGAADDSGLPNDRFFAVRPEGSVSTLKIQRTERGDSAVYLCASSLTPNQPQHFGDGTRLSIL.

This clonotype was recorded many times. The gene calls are TRBV7-9 and TRBJ2-5; 10 bases are shared with TRBD2. Germline CDR1 and CDR2: SEHNR and FQNEAQ (reference sequence). V was clipped by 5 bases and J by 7 bases; unmatched bases: 13. The CDR3 runs 16 residues. CDR3 residues: CASSLDVGLARGTQYF. Written as DNA, the CDR3 is TGTGCCAGCAGCCTCGACGTGGGACTAGCGCGTGGGACCCAGTACTTC. Full variable domain (outside the CDR3, taken from reference TRBV7-9 and TRBJ2-5): DTGVSQNPRHKITKRGQNVTFRCDPISEHNRLYWYRQTLGQGPEFLTYFQNEAQLEKSRLLSDRFSAERPKGSFSTLEIQRTEQGDSAMYLCASSLDVGLARGTQYFGPGTRLLVL.

This clonotype was seen a handful of times. This rearrangement joins TRBV5-1 to TRBJ1-1; the match to TRBD1 covers 9 bases. The CDR3 runs 16 residues. The germline V gene encodes CDR1 SGHRS and CDR2 YFSETQ. V lost 4 bases to trimming and J lost 1 base; unmatched junction nucleotides: 8. CDR3 in amino acids: CASSDNRGLGNTEAFF. The CDR3 DNA follows: TGCGCCAGCAGCGATAACAGGGGGCTGGGGAACACTGAAGCTTTCTTT.

This clonotype occurred many times. This chain joins TRBV9 and TRBJ2-7, with D uncertain. The CDR3 covers 10 residues. Germline CDR1 and CDR2: SGDLS and YYNGEE. Trimming took off 4 bases at V and 5 bases at J, with 4 bases between the two ends. CDR3 region: CASSSNEQYF. The CDR3 DNA is TGTGCCAGCAGCTCAAACGAGCAGTACTTC.

This clonotype was counted ten times or more. The chain links TRBV7-9 to TRBJ1-2; no clear D gene. CDR3 length equals 14 residues. Germline V gives CDR1 SEHNR, CDR2 FQNEAQ (reference sequence). V shed 6 bases and J shed 0 bases, with 11 bases lying between them. The DNA for the CDR3 is TGTGCCAGCAGAACCGACGAGGCTAACTATGGCTACACCTTC. Translating gives CASRTDEANYGYTF.

This clonotype was seen many times. The rearrangement joins TRBV7-9 to TRBJ1-1; no clear D. CDR1 SEHNR and CDR2 FQNEAQ come from the germline V gene (reference sequence). Trimming removed 5 bases at V and 3 bases at J, with 7 bases between. The CDR3 has 12 amino acids. The CDR3 loop is CASSPQDTEAFF. The DNA for the CDR3 is TGTGCCAGCAGCCCTCAGGACACTGAAGCTTTCTTT.

Only a few counts were recorded for this clonotype. The chain uses TRBV12-3 or TRBV12-4 and TRBJ1-1; D ambiguous. The V end was cut by 5 bases, the J end by 7 bases, with 11 bases between. The CDR3 is 12 residues long. The CDR3 spells CASSPRVVEAFF. DNA for the CDR3: TGTGCCAGCAGTCCCCGCGTCGTTGAAGCTTTCTTT.

In its sample, this clonotype was seen many times. The CDR3 protein is CASSYGQGASPLHF. As DNA, the CDR3 is TGTGCCAGCAGTTACGGGCAGGGGGCCTCACCCCTCCACTTT. V usage is TRBV6-5 and J usage is TRBJ1-6; 8 bases agree with TRBD1. CDR3 length equals 14 residues. Germline V gene sequence: CDR1 MNHEY, CDR2 SVGAGI. V was pared by 2 bases and J by 10 bases, with 4 bases of the junction left unmatched.

The J gene is TRBJ1-6, the V gene TRBV7-3; D is perhaps TRBD1 (5 bases). Germline V lookup: CDR1 SGHTA, CDR2 FQGTGA. There are 14 residues in the CDR3. V gave up 5 bases and J gave up 8 bases, with 13 bases separating them. The CDR3 sequence is CASSVRDGDSPLHF. The CDR3 DNA follows: TGTGCCAGCAGCGTTCGGGACGGGGATTCACCCCTCCACTTT.

This clonotype was observed once. The rearrangement links TRBV5-1 to TRBJ1-1; D possibly corresponds to TRBD1 (5 bases). This CDR3 has 14 amino acids. Trimming took off 4 bases at V and 5 bases at J, with 15 bases between the two ends. Per germline, CDR1 SGHRS and CDR2 YFSETQ. For the CDR3, the DNA is TGCGCCAGCAGCCCGGGGTGGGGGAGGACTGAAGCTTTCTTT. Its protein is CASSPGWGRTEAFF.

V usage is TRBV25-1 and J usage is TRBJ1-6; D not certain. The germline V and J ends were trimmed by 7 bases and 8 bases, with 12 bases remaining between them. The CDR3 sequence is 13 residues long. Germline V gene sequence: CDR1 MGHDK, CDR2 SYGVNS. The CDR3 sequence is CASKSSADSPLHF. The CDR3 bases are TGTGCCAGCAAGAGCAGCGCCGATTCACCCCTCCACTTT.

This clonotype has ten or more counts. The chain combines TRBV7-9 with TRBJ1-1; 11 positions match TRBD1. This CDR3 has 13 residues. Germline V gene sequence: CDR1 SEHNR, CDR2 FQNEAQ (reference sequence). The V segment lost 11 bases and the J segment 4 bases; nucleotides outside the gene matches: 6. CDR3 in DNA: TGTGCCGAAGAAGGGACAGGGGGCACTGAAGCTTTCTTT. This codes for CAEEGTGGTEAFF.

Note on this clonotype: The CDR3 ends on some other residue instead of the conserved phenylalanine or tryptophan, so this is likely a read error. The genes are TRBV20-1 and TRBJ1-2; D remains ambiguous. Trimming took off 1 base at V and 2 bases at J, with 8 bases between the two ends. This CDR3 spans 13 amino acids. From germline, CDR1 is DFQATT and CDR2 SNEGSKA (reference sequence). The CDR3 loop is CSARVGQNYGYTS. The CDR3 coding sequence is TGCAGTGCTAGAGTAGGCCAGAACTATGGCTACACCTCC.

The genes are TRBV24-1 and TRBJ2-1; 7 nucleotides align to TRBD1. V was pared by 5 bases and J by 5 bases, with 8 bases of the junction left unmatched. Germline V gene sequence: CDR1 KGHDR, CDR2 SFDVKD. The CDR3 is 15 residues long. CDR3 coding DNA: TGTGCCACCAGTGTGCAGGGGGTTGGGGACAATGAGCAGTTCTTC. This codes for CATSVQGVGDNEQFF.

The chain joins TRBV15 to TRBJ2-5, with TRBD1 matching over 10 bases. Germline CDR1 is LNHNV and CDR2 is YYDKDF (reference sequence). This CDR3 comprises 18 residues. The V gene end was trimmed by 4 bases and the J gene end by 5 bases; junction bases not matched to a gene: 16. CDR3 protein: CATSTSFGQGGVRETQYF. CDR3 sequence (DNA): TGTGCCACCAGCACTAGTTTCGGACAGGGGGGCGTCCGGGAGACCCAGTACTTC.

Only a few counts were recorded for this clonotype. The chain has TRBV9 and TRBJ2-2; D may be TRBD2 (7 bases). Germline CDR1 is SGDLS and CDR2 is YYNGEE. The length of the CDR3 is 16 residues. V was clipped by 2 bases and J by 8 bases, with 19 bases between them. This chain's CDR3 is CASSVHPRGADGELFF. In nucleotides, the CDR3 is TGTGCCAGCAGCGTTCACCCCCGGGGGGCGGATGGGGAGCTGTTTTTT. The whole variable domain, filled in from reference TRBV9 and TRBJ2-2, reads DSGVTQTPKHLITATGQRVTLRCSPRSGDLSVYWYQQSLDQGLQFLIQYYNGEERAKGNILERFSAQQFPDLHSELNLSSLELGDSALYFCASSVHPRGADGELFFGEGSRLTVL.

The chain carries TRBV29-1 and TRBJ2-7; maybe TRBD2 (6 bases). Germline V gene lookup returns CDR1 SQVTM and CDR2 ANQGSEA. The CDR3 has 15 residues. The CDR3 DNA sequence: TGCAGTGCCCCTAGGTATTGGGACTCCTCCTACGAGCAGTACTTC. Residues: CSAPRYWDSSYEQYF.

This clonotype was seen at least ten times. The rearrangement uses TRBV5-1 and TRBJ2-7; TRBD1 aligns across 8 bases. V was pared by 2 bases and J by 3 bases, with 7 bases of the junction left unmatched. The germline gives CDR1 SGHRS, CDR2 YFSETQ. The CDR3 totals 15 residues. In nucleotides, the CDR3 is TGCGCCAGCAGCTTTACAGGGGGAAAGGGCTACGAGCAGTACTTC. Its protein is CASSFTGGKGYEQYF.